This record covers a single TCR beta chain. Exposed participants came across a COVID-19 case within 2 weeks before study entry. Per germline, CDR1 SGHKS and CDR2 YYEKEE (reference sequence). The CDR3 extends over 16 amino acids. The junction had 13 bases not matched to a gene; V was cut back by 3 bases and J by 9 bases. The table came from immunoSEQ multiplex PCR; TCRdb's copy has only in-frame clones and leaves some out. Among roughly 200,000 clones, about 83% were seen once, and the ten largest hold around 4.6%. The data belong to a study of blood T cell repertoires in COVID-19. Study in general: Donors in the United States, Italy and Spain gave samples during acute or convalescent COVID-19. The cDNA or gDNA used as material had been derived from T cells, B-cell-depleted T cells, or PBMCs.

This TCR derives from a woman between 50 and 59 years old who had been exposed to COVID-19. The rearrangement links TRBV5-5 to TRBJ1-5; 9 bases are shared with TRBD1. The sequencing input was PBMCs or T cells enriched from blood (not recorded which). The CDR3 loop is CASSWAGTGTWGPQHF. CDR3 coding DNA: TGTGCCAGCAGCTGGGCCGGGACAGGGACCTGGGGGCCCCAGCATTTT. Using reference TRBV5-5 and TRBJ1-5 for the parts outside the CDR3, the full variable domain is DAGVTQSPTHLIKTRGQQVTLRCSPISGHKSVSWYQQVLGQGPQFIFQYYEKEERGRGNFPDRFSARQFPNYSSELNVNALLLGDSALYLCASSWAGTGTWGPQHFGDGTRLSIL.